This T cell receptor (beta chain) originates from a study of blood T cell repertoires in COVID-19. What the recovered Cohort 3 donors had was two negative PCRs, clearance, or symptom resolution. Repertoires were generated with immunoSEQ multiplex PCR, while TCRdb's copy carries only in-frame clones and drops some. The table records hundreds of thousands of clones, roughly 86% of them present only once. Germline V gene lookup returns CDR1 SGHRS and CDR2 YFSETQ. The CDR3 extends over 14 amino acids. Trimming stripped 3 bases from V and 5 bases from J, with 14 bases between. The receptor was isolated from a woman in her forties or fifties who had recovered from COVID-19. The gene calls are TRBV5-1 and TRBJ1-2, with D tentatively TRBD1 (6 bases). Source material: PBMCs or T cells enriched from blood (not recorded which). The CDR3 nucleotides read TGCGCCAGCAGCTCCTCCCGGGGGGCTTATGGCTACACCTTC. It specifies CASSSSRGAYGYTF.